The entry that follows covers one T cell receptor beta chain sequence. The record originates from a study of blood T cell repertoires in COVID-19. Sequencing used immunoSEQ multiplex PCR; TCRdb keeps in-frame clones, though not all of them. The data hold 330,000 or so clones, with about 90% observed a single time. With 2 bases clipped from V and 9 bases from J, the junction kept 13 bases outside the gene matches. CDR1 is SGHAT and CDR2 is FQNNGV in the germline V gene. The CDR3 loop spans 15 amino acids. The sequence came from a woman in her 30s who had recovered from COVID-19. Sequenced input: PBMCs or T cells enriched from blood (not recorded which). The chain has TRBV11-2 and TRBJ2-7; 7 positions match TRBD1. CDR3 DNA: TGTGCCAGCAGCTTATATCCGGGACAGCAGCTTGGGCAGTACTTC. Its translation is CASSLYPGQQLGQYF.